Listed below are T cell receptor beta chains from one sample, sequenced in a study of blood T cell repertoires in COVID-19. TCRdb's copy holds only in-frame clones and misses some; the assay was immunoSEQ multiplex PCR. Found here are about 100,000 clones, more than 85% of them singletons; the top ten hold 4.2%. The sequenced material came from peripheral blood. Receptors were obtained from a man in his late teens or twenties with acute or convalescent COVID-19. CDR3s leave out the opening cysteine and the closing phenylalanine or tryptophan. Size is omitted from some rows. Given values are once, few, many or a class for expanded clones.

V gene: TRBV11-2; clone size: NA; CDR3 protein: ASSFSHTEAF
V gene: TRBV28; clone size: NA; CDR3 protein: ASSLLDRGNTIY
V gene: TRBV10-1; clone size: NA; CDR3 protein: ASSESTIWAAQGNEQF
V gene: TRBV14; clone size: NA; CDR3 protein: ASSQGGARITEAF
V gene: TRBV15; clone size: NA; CDR3 protein: ATSSTRNPSYEQY
V gene: TRBV6-1; clone size: NA; CDR3 protein: ASSEATGSTEAF
V gene: TRBV30; clone size: NA; CDR3 protein: AWIQGGGKTQY
V gene: TRBV7-9; clone size: NA; CDR3 protein: ASSLDRDHGYT
V gene: TRBV5-8; clone size: NA; CDR3 protein: ASTLGDSSTDEQF
V gene: TRBV6-1; clone size: NA; CDR3 protein: ASSERGRPEAF
V gene: TRBV4-1; clone size: NA; CDR3 protein: ASSRGQNSGNTIY
V gene: TRBV12-3/TRBV12-4; clone size: NA; CDR3 protein: ASSLGLAPYT
V gene: TRBV5-1; clone size: NA; CDR3 protein: ASSFLRRQGEAF
V gene: TRBV5-5; clone size: NA; CDR3 protein: ASSSDKYNEQF
V gene: TRBV12-5; clone size: once; CDR3 protein: ASGTTGGKNTGELF
V gene: TRBV5-1; clone size: NA; CDR3 protein: ASSPDGTAYGYT
V gene: TRBV28; clone size: NA; CDR3 protein: ASPPTSVGGKGAEAF
V gene: TRBV27; clone size: NA; CDR3 protein: ASSLSPQGSAEQY
V gene: TRBV9; clone size: NA; CDR3 protein: ASSPRTGSGNTIY
V gene: TRBV2; clone size: once; CDR3 protein: ASSDGLLYPNTGELF
V gene: TRBV27; clone size: NA; CDR3 protein: ASSFNRLVYGYT
V gene: TRBV5-6; clone size: NA; CDR3 protein: ASSLATGGDTDTQY
V gene: TRBV24-1; clone size: NA; CDR3 protein: ATSDHPGQGKEGYT
V gene: TRBV27; clone size: once; CDR3 protein: ASSAPGGKNQPQH
V gene: TRBV6-4; clone size: NA; CDR3 protein: ASSDSGGQGYT
V gene: TRBV6-1; clone size: NA; CDR3 protein: ASSEPTGWYGYT
V gene: TRBV5-4; clone size: NA; CDR3 protein: ASSLQGDEQF
V gene: TRBV20-1; clone size: NA; CDR3 protein: SARRQASHT
V gene: TRBV6-1; clone size: NA; CDR3 protein: ASSEGQKNSPLH
V gene: TRBV2; clone size: NA; CDR3 protein: ASSEGVTPEDEQF
V gene: TRBV9; clone size: NA; CDR3 protein: ASSVGGRGGYSYEQY
V gene: TRBV5-1; clone size: NA; CDR3 protein: ASSQYFPGLAEETQY
V gene: TRBV3-1/TRBV3-2; clone size: NA; CDR3 protein: ASSQGGDSWAF
V gene: TRBV5-1; clone size: NA; CDR3 protein: ASSFGGDLHGYT
V gene: TRBV24-1; clone size: NA; CDR3 protein: ATSEGLKDTQY
V gene: TRBV6-6; clone size: NA; CDR3 protein: ASRPLRTLDTEAF
V gene: TRBV9; clone size: NA; CDR3 protein: ASSSGGPWEQY
V gene: TRBV10-3; clone size: NA; CDR3 protein: AIRSDSGLNSPLH
V gene: TRBV24-1; clone size: NA; CDR3 protein: ATSDTAGTFYEQY
V gene: TRBV2; clone size: few; CDR3 protein: ASSVGQASEAF
V gene: TRBV30; clone size: NA; CDR3 protein: AWRLAGDNGELF
V gene: TRBV2; clone size: NA; CDR3 protein: ASSVDRGYETQY